This T cell receptor beta chain was documented in a study of T cells in Graves' hyperthyroidism and ophthalmopathy (dated by TCRdb to the late 2010s). About the full investigation: Peripheral blood was collected at initial diagnosis, before any treatment. Whether ophthalmopathy could be predicted prospectively was tested in an independent validation cohort made up of under 20 hyperthyroidism patients plus 17 patients who later progressed to ophthalmopathy. In addition, the study compared T-cell repertoires in thyroid tissue and in blood from roughly 6 Graves' hyperthyroidism patients. A discovery cohort of about 100 patients, 43 with Graves' ophthalmopathy and about 60 with stable Graves' hyperthyroidism, was used to find distinguishing TCR V-J signatures. Following sampling, methimazole starting at 30 mg daily was given to hyperthyroidism patients, and high-dose intravenous methylprednisolone was given to ophthalmopathy patients. TCR Vbeta CDR3 sequencing of roughly 140 peripheral blood samples (43 ophthalmopathy, some 75 hyperthyroidism and some 17 progressor patients) is reported in the paper. The 100 discovery patients were randomly split 7:3 into training and test sets. The research as a whole found: A model built on a 13 V-J signature distinguished ophthalmopathy from stable hyperthyroidism, reaching approximately 89% sensitivity and about 81% specificity in cross-validation and 80%/75% in testing. In validation, the model predicted progression to ophthalmopathy with around 71% sensitivity and approximately 74% specificity, a median of 6.5 months before onset. Most expanded thyroid clonotypes (frequency above 0.001) were also found in blood, which suggests that blood repertoires may mirror thyroid immune responses. Sample size was not statistically predetermined, and investigators were not blinded to group allocation.

Moderately to severely active disease, a Clinical Activity Score of at least 3, a NOSPECS grade of at least 4, and a duration under 3 months were present in ophthalmopathy patients. The study excluded patients with uncontrolled infections, other autoimmune diseases, pregnancy or lactation. Diagnoses were based on clinical symptoms, serum thyroxine and TRAb, thyroid ultrasound and orbital computed tomography. PBMCs were separated from under 11 ml of fresh peripheral blood using Ficoll-Paque density gradient centrifugation. Total RNA was extracted with Trizol reagent, and quality was checked on an Agilent 2100 Bioanalyzer. The TCR beta CDR3 regions were amplified from RNA transcripts. A first-round RT-PCR of the TCR CDR3 used the HTBI primer set with the Qiagen OneStep RT-PCR kit. The libraries were constructed in a second round of multiplex PCR and then size-selected and purified. Paired-end sequencing of the libraries was performed with 100 bp reads on an Illumina HiSeq2000. Per the source publication's procedure: SOAPnuke was used to process the raw data, throwing out any read that contained adapters or uncalled bases, had a mean Phred below 15, or lacked an exact constant-primer or identifier match. High-quality paired reads were merged using COPE v1.2.5, and each unique nucleotide sequence was defined as a clonotype. MiTCR v1.1 was used to align the clonotypes against IMGT TRBV, TRBD and TRBJ reference segments. The analysis was restricted to V-J combinations with a frequency above 0.0001, which together covered 99.2% of the repertoires. The TCS score was defined as F50 (clonal expansion) divided by E x V (chaos), with BLOSUM62-based TCRdist calculated between CDR3 peptides within each V-J. Welch's t-statistics and random forest reduced around 510 V-J features to 10 to 15, which were used in a naive Bayes classifier (R e1071). TCRdb's own reprocessing of the public reads used fastp at Q25 and MiXCR and kept productive beta chains. Each record represents a unique CDR3 protein, reported with the most common genes and DNA among its rows. The authors' filters were not applied to this entry. Counted in this sample were 300,000 to 400,000 distinct CDR3 sequences; about a fifth of them appeared once. The ten largest clonotypes hold about 38% of the sample.

The CDR3 sequence holds 15 residues, the cysteine and phenylalanine included. Of all the DNA, just the CDR3 is kept, 45 bases in frame from base 1. V trim: 6 bases; J trim: 3 bases; unmatched bases: 9. CDR1 and CDR2 are read off the germline V gene (reference sequence) as SEHNR and FQNEAQ. In this sample, this clonotype turned up a few times. Its antigen has not been determined. Qualities for individual bases were not recorded, and no much larger clone is one base off. The sequence derives from a man aged 18 to 35 with Graves' ophthalmopathy. The sample taken for sequencing was blood. The V and J genes are TRBV7-9 and TRBJ2-7; 9 central bases correspond to TRBD2. The CDR3 reads as follows: CASSRDSSGDYEQYF. The DNA sequence follows: TGTGCCAGCAGTCGGGACTCTAGCGGGGACTACGAGCAGTACTTC.